The clone carrying this TCR beta chain was seen more than once but under ten times. The antigen remains unidentified. The sample comes from a study of T-cell memory formation after mild COVID-19. From 5'RACE with constant-segment primers came TCR alpha and TCR beta cDNA libraries that carried sample barcodes and UMIs. One entry per CDR3 protein, called by TCRdb with MiXCR from the 5' RACE reads. The sample shows a few hundred thousand distinct CDR3 sequences, about 23% of them seen only once. This CDR3 contains 17 residues. Germline V gene lookup returns CDR1 LGHNA and CDR2 YNFKEQ. Trimming at V came to 5 bases and at J to 5 bases, leaving 10 bases not matched to a gene. Points from the study as a whole: The study found contracting CD4+ clones mainly in CM and EM and contracting CD8+ clones in EMRA.

The chain employs TRBV4-2 and TRBJ2-5, with 14 positions matching TRBD2. The sequence was collected from an adult woman who had mild COVID-19 (a few samples of this study predate the infection). Cell type and time point are not known. Sequenced input: PBMCs or a T cell subset sorted from them (not recorded which). The CDR3 DNA reads as TGTGCCAGCAGCTTCTGGACTAGCGGGAGGCCTGTGGAGACCCAGTACTTC. It yields the protein CASSFWTSGRPVETQYF.